This T cell receptor beta chain is from a study of T-cell memory formation after mild COVID-19. This CDR3 spans 14 amino acids. V shed 1 base and J 5 bases; nucleotides not matched to a gene: 2. Per the germline V gene, CDR1 is SGHAT and CDR2 is FQNNGV. One entry per CDR3 protein results from TCRdb running MiXCR on the 5' RACE reads. The data contain roughly 110,000 distinct CDR3 sequences, around 11% of them singletons. The TCR sequence derives from an adult woman who had mild COVID-19 (a few samples of this study predate the infection). Cell type and time point are not known. J is TRBJ2-1 and V is TRBV11-2; 7 bases are shared with TRBD1. The specimen was PBMCs or a T cell subset sorted from them (not recorded which). CDR3 nucleotides: TGTGCCAGCAGCTTAGCAGGGACAGACAATGAGCAGTTCTTC. It codes for CASSLAGTDNEQFF.